This T cell receptor beta chain stems from a study of cytomegalovirus exposure and HLA in healthy donors. Regarding the study as a whole: It was reported in a later analysis that an Asian-associated ancestry cluster showed fewer N-insertions than the approximately 670-donor mean. Several of the most significant clusters appeared, in a later analysis, to be linked to common viral pathogens. For presence/absence analyses, sequencing depth was assumed to be roughly uniform across donors. Owing to their indistinguishability, certain V segments, notably TRBV6-2 and TRBV6-3, were excluded.

60 Vbeta and 13 Jbeta primers were used in PCR. Sequencing was performed with immunoSEQ multiplex PCR; in TCRdb, only in-frame clones are kept and a portion is missing. The sample lists approximately 240,000 clones, 70% to 80% occurring once. As concerns this clone: What it binds is unknown.

There are 16 residues in the CDR3. Germline V gene sequence: CDR1 SGDLS, CDR2 YYNGEE. Trimming removed 3 bases at V and 5 bases at J, with 19 bases between. The chain is built from TRBV9 and TRBJ2-3; perhaps TRBD2 as D (6 bases). This clonotype was obtained from an older woman in good health and CMV-seropositive. Sequenced input: PBMCs. CDR3 DNA: TGTGCCAGCAGCGGCTCCGGGAGCCAACCGGGAGATACGCAGTATTTT. Protein: CASSGSGSQPGDTQYF.